This TCR beta chain was retrieved from a study of Ad26.COV2.S vaccination and SARS-CoV-2 variants. Study-wide context: The donor belonged to the COV1001 Ad26.COV2.S trial arm. By the intramuscular route, Ad26.COV2.S was given once, or twice 56 days apart.

TCRdb's table, derived via immunoSEQ multiplex PCR, lists solely in-frame clones and lacks some. This table has 350,000 to 450,000 clones, about 85% appearing once. The germline V gene encodes CDR1 KGHSH and CDR2 LQKENI. The CDR3 totals 15 residues. V was cut by 2 bases and J by 3 bases, with 12 bases left in between. Study results and limitations: TCR breadth and depth estimates may have understated total T cell responses. Reportedly, after vaccination the spike-specific CD8+ and CD4+ T cell responses displayed substantial breadth.

As for treatment: 15 to 20 received Ad26.COV2.S at low or high dose, single or two shots; about 5 received placebo; per-sample allocation not given. The samples date from day 63 after the first vaccine or placebo injection. As for this clone: The target antigen is unknown. This CDR3 is also generated by other DNA sequences in the sample.

The sample was peripheral blood, taken in a trial of Ad26.COV2.S vaccine versus placebo. The gene calls are TRBV18 and TRBJ2-3; tentatively, D is TRBD2 (6 bases). This clonotype was obtained from a person aged 18-60 years who received the Ad26.COV2.S COVID-19 vaccine or a placebo. This CDR3 is CASSPSAGITDTQYF. CDR3 coding DNA: TGTGCCAGCTCACCATCCGCGGGAATAACAGATACGCAGTATTTT.